These T cell receptor beta chains were read from a single sample in a study of immune heterogeneity within non-small cell lung tumors. TCRdb re-called the multiplex PCR reads with MiXCR, one entry per CDR3 protein. The table records 2,000 to 3,000 distinct CDR3 sequences, roughly 48% of them present only once. Sequenced material: lung tumor tissue. These receptors were obtained from a man aged 50 to 59 with non-small cell lung cancer. Both conserved end residues are trimmed from each CDR3.

v_call: TRBV27
j_call: TRBJ2-7
cdr3_aa: ASSLSTSGTSEQY

v_call: TRBV19
j_call: TRBJ2-7
cdr3_aa: ASSRSRLGAWGDYEQY

v_call: TRBV20-1
j_call: TRBJ1-5
cdr3_aa: SASGNQPQH

v_call: TRBV7-9
j_call: TRBJ1-1
cdr3_aa: ASSSIGPLTEAF

v_call: TRBV6-6
j_call: TRBJ2-3
cdr3_aa: ASSYGTRPQTDTQY

v_call: TRBV28
j_call: TRBJ2-1
cdr3_aa: ASSLWWAGGLSYNEQF

v_call: TRBV7-6
j_call: TRBJ2-7
cdr3_aa: ASSFPFSEQY

v_call: TRBV7-6
j_call: TRBJ1-1
cdr3_aa: ASSSTGTEAF

v_call: TRBV20-1
j_call: TRBJ2-7
cdr3_aa: SARYAGGYEQY

v_call: TRBV28
j_call: TRBJ1-5
cdr3_aa: ASLTGGIQPQH

v_call: TRBV6-4
j_call: TRBJ2-3
cdr3_aa: ASSYSGGDTQY

v_call: TRBV2
j_call: TRBJ2-7
cdr3_aa: ASRQGRYEQY